Presented here are 14 T cell receptor beta chains from one specimen sequenced in a study of T cells in Graves' hyperthyroidism and ophthalmopathy. Amplification of TCR beta CDR3 regions used RNA as the template. First-round RT-PCR of the TCR CDR3 relied on the HTBI primer set. TCRdb redid the calling of the multiplex PCR reads with MiXCR, one entry per CDR3 protein. Of roughly 280,000 distinct CDR3 sequences detected, over 15% appear once; the ten largest clones hold around 55%. Sequencing was performed on blood. The receptors here all came from a woman between 55 and 75 years old with Graves' ophthalmopathy.

This clonotype has at least ten counts. The chain uses TRBV20-1 and TRBJ1-5; D call uncertain. From germline, CDR1 is DFQATT and CDR2 SNEGSKA (reference sequence). The CDR3 sequence is 13 residues long. The ends were cut back, 6 bases at V and 0 bases at J, with 9 bases in the middle. The CDR3 region is CSAGTPSNQPQHF. The CDR3 DNA reads TGCAGTGCCGGAACACCTAGCAATCAGCCCCAGCATTTT.

The rearrangement uses TRBV6-2 or TRBV6-3 and TRBJ2-1; no clear D gene. Looked up from germline, CDR1 is MNHEY and CDR2 is SVGEGT. The length of the CDR3 is 14 residues. The V and J ends lost 6 bases and 0 bases respectively, with 9 bases between them. DNA of the CDR3: TGTGCCAGCAGAATAGCTAGCTCCTACAATGAGCAGTTCTTC. Residues: CASRIASSYNEQFF.

This clonotype has ten or more counts. CDR3 coding DNA: TGCAGTGCTAGGCCAACAAGCGAGCAGTACTTC. Residues: CSARPTSEQYF. This chain uses TRBV20-1 with TRBJ2-7; no clear D. Germline V gene lookup returns CDR1 DFQATT and CDR2 SNEGSKA (reference sequence). There are 11 residues in the CDR3. The ends were cut back, 3 bases at V and 6 bases at J, with 9 bases in the middle.

The rearrangement links TRBV5-4 to TRBJ1-1; a possible D gene is TRBD1 (6 bases). Germline loops: CDR1 SGHNT, CDR2 YYREEE (reference sequence). This CDR3 spans 13 amino acids. The V gene lost 5 bases and the J gene lost 4 bases, with 12 bases spanning the gap. CDR3 DNA: TGTGCCAGCAGGCCTTGGGGGCCCACTGAAGCTTTCTTT. Protein sequence: CASRPWGPTEAFF.

Many counts were recorded for this clonotype. DNA of the CDR3: TGTGCCAGCAGCTTAGCGCGACAGGGGGCTTCCTTACTCAACGAGCAGTACTTC. This gives the protein CASSLARQGASLLNEQYF. J is TRBJ2-7 and V is TRBV7-6; 10 bases agree with TRBD1. CDR3 size: 18 residues. V lost 0 bases and J lost 5; bases outside the gene matches: 13. The germline gives CDR1 SGHVS, CDR2 FNYEAQ.

Many counts were recorded for this clonotype. The chain couples TRBV11-2 to TRBJ2-7; D call uncertain. V was trimmed by 0 bases and J by 5 bases, leaving 14 bases between them. Germline values: CDR1 SGHAT, CDR2 FQNNGV. The CDR3 runs 15 residues. CDR3 DNA: TGTGCCAGCAGCTTAGAGATCGGGCCGCCCAACGAGCAGTACTTC. It is translated as CASSLEIGPPNEQYF.

In this sample, this clonotype turned up many times. V and J are TRBV7-2 and TRBJ1-3, with 7 bases aligning to TRBD1. V lost 8 bases and J lost 0; bases outside the gene matches: 4. From germline, CDR1 is SGHTA and CDR2 FQGNSA. This CDR3 is 14 amino acids long. CDR3 region: CASGGQSSGNTIYF. The CDR3, as DNA: TGTGCCAGCGGGGGACAGAGCTCTGGAAACACCATATATTTT. Full variable domain (outside the CDR3, taken from reference TRBV7-2 and TRBJ1-3): GAGVSQSPSNKVTEKGKDVELRCDPISGHTALYWYRQSLGQGLEFLIYFQGNSAPDKSGLPSDRFSAERTGGSVSTLTIQRTQQEDSAVYLCASGGQSSGNTIYFGEGSWLTVV.

The rearrangement joins TRBV5-5 to TRBJ1-1, with TRBD1 matching 9 bases. The V and J ends lost 3 bases and 4 bases, in that order; junction bases with no gene match: 4. This CDR3 is built from 14 residues. CDR1 is SGHKS, CDR2 YYEKEE, per germline (reference sequence). The CDR3 loop reads CASSSTGGVTEAFF. The CDR3 DNA sequence: TGTGCCAGCAGCTCGACAGGGGGGGTCACTGAAGCTTTCTTT.

This clonotype was observed many times. The chain couples TRBV6-2 or TRBV6-3 to TRBJ2-7, with a weak D call TRBD1 (6 bases). V lost 2 bases, J lost 3 bases, and 11 bases lay in between. The CDR3 extends over 14 amino acids. Germline CDR1 reads MNHEY; CDR2 reads SVGEGT. CDR3 residues: CASSYGTPLYEQYF. For the CDR3, the DNA is TGTGCCAGCAGTTACGGGACACCTCTCTACGAGCAGTACTTC.

V and J are TRBV6-2 or TRBV6-3 and TRBJ2-2, with a possible D match to TRBD1 (6 bases). Trimming cost V 5 bases and J 10 bases, with 14 bases left between them. Germline loops: CDR1 MNHEY, CDR2 SVGEGT. The CDR3 is made up of 13 amino acids. The CDR3 loop is CASSRTANEELFF. CDR3 DNA: TGTGCCAGCAGTAGGACAGCAAATGAGGAGCTGTTTTTT.

Only a few counts were recorded for this clonotype. The chain carries TRBV29-1 and TRBJ2-7; 7 bases line up with TRBD1. The ends lost 7 bases at V and 3 bases at J; junction bases unmatched: 3. This CDR3 contains 11 residues. From germline, CDR1 is SQVTM and CDR2 ANQGSEA. CDR3 protein: CSGGQSYEQYF. The CDR3 DNA follows: TGCAGCGGGGGACAGAGCTACGAGCAGTACTTC.

This clonotype was detected a few times. This sequence joins TRBV27 and TRBJ2-3; tentative D call: TRBD2 (7 bases). The CDR3 has 18 amino acids. The V and J ends lost 5 bases and 1 base respectively, with 22 bases between them. Germline loops: CDR1 MNHEY, CDR2 SMNVEV (reference sequence). The CDR3 is CASSPFAGEGGGTDTQYF. CDR3 nucleotide sequence: TGTGCCAGCAGTCCCTTCGCGGGAGAGGGGGGTGGCACAGATACGCAGTATTTT.

This clonotype was counted ten times or more. The rearrangement links TRBV29-1 to TRBJ2-5; TRBD1 agrees at 11 bases. Germline V gives CDR1 SQVTM, CDR2 ANQGSEA. The V and J ends lost 7 bases and 6 bases, in that order; junction bases with no gene match: 13. The CDR3 totals 15 residues. The CDR3 loop reads CSGSGTGGTVKTQYF. Here the CDR3 DNA reads TGCAGCGGTTCCGGGACAGGGGGTACAGTGAAGACCCAGTACTTC.

The sample holds many counts of this clonotype. J is TRBJ2-7 and V is TRBV12-3 or TRBV12-4; D is unclear. V was shortened by 6 bases and J by 7 bases, with 16 bases between the two germline ends. The CDR3 spans 13 residues. CDR3 DNA sequence: TGTGCCAGCAGGGCCCCAGCAAGAAAGGAGCAGTACTTC. Its protein is CASRAPARKEQYF.